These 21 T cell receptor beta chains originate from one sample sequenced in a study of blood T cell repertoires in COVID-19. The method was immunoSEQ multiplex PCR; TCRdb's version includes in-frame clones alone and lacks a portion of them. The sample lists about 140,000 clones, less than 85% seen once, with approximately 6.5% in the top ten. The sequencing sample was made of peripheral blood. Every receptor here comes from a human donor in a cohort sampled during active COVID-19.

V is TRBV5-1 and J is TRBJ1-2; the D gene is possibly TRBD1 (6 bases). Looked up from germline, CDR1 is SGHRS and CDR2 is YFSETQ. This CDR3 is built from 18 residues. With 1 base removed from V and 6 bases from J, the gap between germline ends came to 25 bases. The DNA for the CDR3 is TGCGCCAGCAGCTTGCTCCCACAGGGTGGGGTGTCATGGGATGGCTACACCTTC. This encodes CASSLLPQGGVSWDGYTF.

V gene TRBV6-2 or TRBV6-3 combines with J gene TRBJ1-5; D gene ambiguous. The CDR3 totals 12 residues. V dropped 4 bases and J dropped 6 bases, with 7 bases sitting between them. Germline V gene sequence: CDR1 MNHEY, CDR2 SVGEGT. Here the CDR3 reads CASSSGVQPQHF. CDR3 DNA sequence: TGTGCCAGCAGTTCCGGGGTTCAGCCCCAGCATTTT.

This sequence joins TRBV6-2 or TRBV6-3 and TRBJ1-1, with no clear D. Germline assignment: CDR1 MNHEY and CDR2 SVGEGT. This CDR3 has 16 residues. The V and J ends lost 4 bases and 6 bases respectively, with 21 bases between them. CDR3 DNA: TGTGCCAGCAGTTCGGGGTGGGGTTCAAGTTCCCCTGAAGCTTTCTTT. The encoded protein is CASSSGWGSSSPEAFF.

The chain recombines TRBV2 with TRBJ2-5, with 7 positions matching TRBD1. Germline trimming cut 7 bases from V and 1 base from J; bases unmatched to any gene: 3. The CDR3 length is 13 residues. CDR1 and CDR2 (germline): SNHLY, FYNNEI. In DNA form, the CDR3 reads TGTGCCAGCACTTGGGACAGCCAAGAGACCCAGTACTTC. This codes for CASTWDSQETQYF.

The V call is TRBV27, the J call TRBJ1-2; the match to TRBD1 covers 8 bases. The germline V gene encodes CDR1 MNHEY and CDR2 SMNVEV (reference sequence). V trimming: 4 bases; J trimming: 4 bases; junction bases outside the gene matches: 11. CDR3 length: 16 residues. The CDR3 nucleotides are TGTGCCAGCAGTTCCAGACAGGGGCCTACTCCCTATGGCTACACCTTC. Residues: CASSSRQGPTPYGYTF.

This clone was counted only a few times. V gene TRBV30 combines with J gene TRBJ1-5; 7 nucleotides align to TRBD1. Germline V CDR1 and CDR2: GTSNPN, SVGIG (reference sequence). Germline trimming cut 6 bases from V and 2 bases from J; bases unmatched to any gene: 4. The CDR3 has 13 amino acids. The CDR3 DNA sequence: TGTGCCTGTTCAACAGGGGGCAATCAGCCCCAGCATTTT. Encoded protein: CACSTGGNQPQHF.

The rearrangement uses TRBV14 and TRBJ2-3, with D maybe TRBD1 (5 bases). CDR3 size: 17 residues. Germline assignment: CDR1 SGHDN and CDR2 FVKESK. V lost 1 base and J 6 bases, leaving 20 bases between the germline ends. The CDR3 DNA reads TGTGCCAGCAGCCAAGGGGTACGCATTGGGGCAAGGGATACGCAGTATTTT. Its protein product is CASSQGVRIGARDTQYF.

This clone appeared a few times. The CDR3 reads CASSLNPPQGPQHF. The CDR3 nucleotides are TGTGCCAGCAGTCTCAACCCACCACAGGGGCCCCAGCATTTT. The chain joins TRBV27 to TRBJ1-5, with D possibly matching TRBD1 (6 bases). Looked up from germline, CDR1 is MNHEY and CDR2 is SMNVEV (reference sequence). The CDR3 contains 14 residues. The V and J ends lost 5 bases and 9 bases respectively, with 17 bases between them.

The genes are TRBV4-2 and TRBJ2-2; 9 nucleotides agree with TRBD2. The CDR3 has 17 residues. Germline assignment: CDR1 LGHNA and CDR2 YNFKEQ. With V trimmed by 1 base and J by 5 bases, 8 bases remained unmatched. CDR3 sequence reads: CASSQGAGGPRTGELFF. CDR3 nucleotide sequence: TGTGCCAGCAGCCAAGGTGCGGGGGGGCCAAGAACCGGGGAGCTGTTTTTT.

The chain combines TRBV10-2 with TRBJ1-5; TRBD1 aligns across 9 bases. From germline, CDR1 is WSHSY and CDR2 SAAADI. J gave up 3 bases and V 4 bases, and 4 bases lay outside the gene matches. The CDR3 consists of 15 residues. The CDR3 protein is CASSGGQGINQPQHF. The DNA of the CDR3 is TGCGCCAGCAGTGGGGGACAGGGCATCAATCAGCCCCAGCATTTT.

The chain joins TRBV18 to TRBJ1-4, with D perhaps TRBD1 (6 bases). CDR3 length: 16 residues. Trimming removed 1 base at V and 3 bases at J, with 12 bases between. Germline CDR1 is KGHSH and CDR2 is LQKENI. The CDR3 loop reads CASSPHKGQANEKLFF. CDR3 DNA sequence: TGTGCCAGCTCACCACACAAGGGACAAGCTAATGAAAAACTGTTTTTT.

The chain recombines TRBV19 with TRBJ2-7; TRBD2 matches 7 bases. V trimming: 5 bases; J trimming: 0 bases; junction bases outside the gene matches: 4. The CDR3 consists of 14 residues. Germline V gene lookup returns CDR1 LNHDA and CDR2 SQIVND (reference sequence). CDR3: CASSPVAGSYEQYF. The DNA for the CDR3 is TGTGCCAGTAGTCCCGTAGCGGGCTCCTACGAGCAGTACTTC.

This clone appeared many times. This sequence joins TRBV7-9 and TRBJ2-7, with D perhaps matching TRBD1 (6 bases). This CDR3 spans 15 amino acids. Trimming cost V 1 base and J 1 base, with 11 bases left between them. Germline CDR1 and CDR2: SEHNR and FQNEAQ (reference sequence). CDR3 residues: CASSLVGHLSYEQYF. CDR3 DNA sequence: TGTGCCAGCAGCTTAGTGGGACACCTATCCTACGAGCAGTACTTC.

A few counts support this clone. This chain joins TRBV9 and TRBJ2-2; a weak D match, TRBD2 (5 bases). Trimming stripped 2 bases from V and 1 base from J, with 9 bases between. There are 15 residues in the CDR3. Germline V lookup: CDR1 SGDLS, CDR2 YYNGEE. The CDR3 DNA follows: TGTGCCAGCAGCGTCGACGGGATGAACACCGGGGAGCTGTTTTTT. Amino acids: CASSVDGMNTGELFF.

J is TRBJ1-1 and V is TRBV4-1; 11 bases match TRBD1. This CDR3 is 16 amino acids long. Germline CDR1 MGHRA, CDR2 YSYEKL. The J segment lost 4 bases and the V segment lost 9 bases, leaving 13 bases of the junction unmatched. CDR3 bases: TGCGCCAGTTCACGCGGGACAGGGGGGGTAAGCACTGAAGCTTTCTTT. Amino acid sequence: CASSRGTGGVSTEAFF.

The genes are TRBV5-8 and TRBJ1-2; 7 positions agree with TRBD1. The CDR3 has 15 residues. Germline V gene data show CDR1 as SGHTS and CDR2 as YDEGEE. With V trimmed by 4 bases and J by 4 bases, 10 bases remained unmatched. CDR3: CASSTGGRGAYGYTF. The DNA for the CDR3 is TGTGCCAGCAGCACCGGTGGCAGGGGGGCCTATGGCTACACCTTC.

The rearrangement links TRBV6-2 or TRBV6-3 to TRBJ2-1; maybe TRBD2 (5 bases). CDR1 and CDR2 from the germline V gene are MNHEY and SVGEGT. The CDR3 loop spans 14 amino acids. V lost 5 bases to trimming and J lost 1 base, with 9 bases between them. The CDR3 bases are TGTGCCAGCAGTGACCCGGGATCCTACAATGAGCAGTTCTTC. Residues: CASSDPGSYNEQFF.

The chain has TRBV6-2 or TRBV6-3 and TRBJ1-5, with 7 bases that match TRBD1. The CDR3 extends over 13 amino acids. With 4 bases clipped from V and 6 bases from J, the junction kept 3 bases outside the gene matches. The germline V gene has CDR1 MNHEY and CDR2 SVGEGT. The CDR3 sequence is CASSLTGTQPQHF. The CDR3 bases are TGTGCCAGCAGTTTGACAGGGACTCAGCCCCAGCATTTT.

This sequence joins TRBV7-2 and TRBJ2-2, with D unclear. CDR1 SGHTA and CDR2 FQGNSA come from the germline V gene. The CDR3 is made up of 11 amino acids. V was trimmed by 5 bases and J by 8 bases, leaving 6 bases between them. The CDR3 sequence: CASSPSGELFF. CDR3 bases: TGTGCCAGCAGCCCGAGTGGGGAGCTGTTTTTT.

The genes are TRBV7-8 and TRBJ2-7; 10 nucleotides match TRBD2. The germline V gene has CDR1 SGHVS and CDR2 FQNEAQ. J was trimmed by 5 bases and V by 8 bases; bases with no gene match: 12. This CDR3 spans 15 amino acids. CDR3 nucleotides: TGTGCCAGCGGACCGAGCGGGGGGGTAACCGACGAGCAGTACTTC. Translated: CASGPSGGVTDEQYF.

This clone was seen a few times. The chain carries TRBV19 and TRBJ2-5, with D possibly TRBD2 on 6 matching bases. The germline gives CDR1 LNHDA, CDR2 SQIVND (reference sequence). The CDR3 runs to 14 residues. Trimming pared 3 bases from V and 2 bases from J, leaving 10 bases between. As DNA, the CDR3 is TGTGCCAGTAGTATCCGGAGGGGACAAGAGACCCAGTACTTC. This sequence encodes CASSIRRGQETQYF.